Following are 32 T cell receptor beta chains from one sample sequenced in a study of CD8 T cells in ankylosing spondylitis. TCRdb re-called the 5' RACE reads with MiXCR, one entry per CDR3 protein. The sample consists of roughly 130,000 distinct CDR3 sequences, roughly 8% of them appearing once. Source material: synovial fluid, either unsorted or a sorted T cell fraction (not recorded which). The receptors were gathered from a male donor with ankylosing spondylitis.

This clonotype was detected many times. The chain employs TRBV5-1 and TRBJ2-7; TRBD1 agrees at 11 bases. V lost 1 base to trimming and J lost 6 bases; unmatched junction nucleotides: 6. The CDR3 has 15 amino acids. The germline V gene encodes CDR1 SGHRS and CDR2 YFSETQ. In nucleotides, the CDR3 is TGCGCCAGCAGCTTGAAAGGACAGGGGGCTTCCGAGCAGTACTTC. It encodes CASSLKGQGASEQYF.

In this sample, this clonotype turned up many times. The chain carries TRBV7-2 and TRBJ1-1; D is ambiguous. Between the trimmed V and J ends, which lost 1 base and 5 bases, there was a span of 8 bases. CDR1 is SGHTA, CDR2 FQGNSA, per germline. The CDR3 is 13 amino acids. The CDR3 DNA sequence: TGTGCCAGCAGCTTAGGTCTGCGGACTGAAGCTTTCTTT. Translating it yields CASSLGLRTEAFF.

This clonotype has more than one count but fewer than ten. The CDR3 reads CATRDRPYEQYF. The CDR3 coding sequence is TGTGCCACACGGGACAGACCCTACGAGCAGTACTTC. The V and J genes are TRBV6-5 and TRBJ2-7; 7 nucleotides match TRBD1. Germline CDR1 MNHEY, CDR2 SVGAGI. Trimming at V came to 10 bases and at J to 2 bases, leaving 5 bases not matched to a gene. The CDR3 consists of 12 residues.

V gene TRBV10-3 combines with J gene TRBJ2-1; 9 bases map to TRBD2. The CDR3 is 16 residues long. CDR1 is ENHRY, CDR2 SYGVKD, per germline. The trim removed 4 bases at V and 8 bases at J, leaving 12 bases unmatched. The CDR3 coding sequence is TGTGCCATCAGTGGGGGACTTAGCGGGAGAGTCTATGAGCAGTTCTTC. Protein: CAISGGLSGRVYEQFF.

This clonotype came up many times. The rearrangement joins TRBV29-1 to TRBJ2-5, with a weak D call TRBD1 (5 bases). Deletions cut 7 bases from V and 2 bases from J, with 20 bases between. This CDR3 region has 15 residues. Germline assignment: CDR1 SQVTM and CDR2 ANQGSEA. DNA for the CDR3: TGCAGCGCACCAGCCCCGGTAGGGGATCAAGAGACCCAGTACTTC. It is translated as CSAPAPVGDQETQYF.

This clonotype has just a few counts. The V call is TRBV14, the J call TRBJ2-1; D remains ambiguous. The CDR3 is 16 amino acids. Per the germline V gene, CDR1 is SGHDN and CDR2 is FVKESK. V gave up 4 bases and J gave up 5 bases, with 18 bases separating them. The CDR3 region has the DNA TGTGCCAGCAGCCTTTCACGCCAGATACCTAACAATGAGCAGTTCTTC. It encodes CASSLSRQIPNNEQFF.

J is TRBJ2-7 and V is TRBV4-2, with D tentatively TRBD1 (6 bases). CDR1 is LGHNA and CDR2 is YNFKEQ in the germline V gene. V shed 2 bases and J shed 1 base, with 15 bases lying between them. The CDR3 is made up of 16 amino acids. The CDR3 DNA is TGTGCCAGCAGCCAACAAGCAGGGGCCTCATCCTACGAGCAGTACTTC. Protein product: CASSQQAGASSYEQYF.

This clonotype has only a few counts. The CDR3 DNA sequence: TGTGCAAGTCGCTGGTGCCTCGACAGGAACTACAATGAGCAGTTCTTC. Its protein is CASRWCLDRNYNEQFF. The chain recombines TRBV12-2 with TRBJ2-1; no check of the table's D call, TRBD1, against the DNA was made. TRBV12-2 represents a pseudogene. This CDR3 region has 16 residues.

This clonotype has at least ten counts. The CDR3 reads CASSQPRGASYNEQFF. The CDR3 bases are TGCGCCAGCAGCCAACCCCGGGGGGCCTCCTACAATGAGCAGTTCTTC. The chain has TRBV4-3 and TRBJ2-1; a weak D match, TRBD2 (7 bases). Germline V gene lookup returns CDR1 LGHNA and CDR2 YSLEER. Trimming took off 2 bases at V and 0 bases at J, with 11 bases between the two ends. The length of the CDR3 is 16 residues.

In its sample, this clonotype was seen many times. This sequence joins TRBV29-1 and TRBJ2-3; the match to TRBD2 covers 9 bases. CDR3 length: 18 amino acids. Germline CDR1 is SQVTM and CDR2 is ANQGSEA. The ends lost 2 bases at V and 6 bases at J; junction bases unmatched: 18. The CDR3 DNA follows: TGCAGCGTTGAACCACAGCGGGGGGCCCACATCTTCACGGATACGCAGTATTTT. Amino acids: CSVEPQRGAHIFTDTQYF.

This clonotype has a count of ten or more. The V call is TRBV5-6, the J call TRBJ1-4, with D unresolved. The CDR3 covers 14 residues. CDR1 SGHDT and CDR2 YYEEEE come from the germline V gene. With 1 base removed from V and 6 bases from J, the gap between germline ends came to 10 bases. CDR3 amino acids: CASSLTARHEKLFF. As DNA, the CDR3 is TGTGCCAGCAGCTTGACGGCAAGACATGAAAAACTGTTTTTT.

Many counts were recorded for this clonotype. The rearrangement joins TRBV20-1 to TRBJ2-7, with 8 positions matching TRBD1. Germline V gene data show CDR1 as DFQATT and CDR2 as SNEGSKA (reference sequence). The CDR3 covers 14 residues. After removal of 5 bases from V and 4 bases from J, the junction contained 10 bases not matched to a gene. The CDR3 reads CSASDDRGYYEQYF. The DNA of the CDR3 is TGCAGTGCTTCAGACGACAGGGGATATTACGAGCAGTACTTC.

This clonotype has only a few counts. This rearrangement joins TRBV6-1 to TRBJ2-3; 10 nucleotides match TRBD2. CDR3 size: 17 residues. Germline lookup yields CDR1 MNHNS and CDR2 SASEGT. Trimming took 4 bases from V and 2 from J; bases not matched to a gene: 9. The CDR3: CASSGTTSGFLTDTQYF. The CDR3 nucleotides are TGTGCCAGCAGTGGAACGACTAGCGGGTTTCTCACAGATACGCAGTATTTT.

Only a few counts were recorded for this clonotype. The chain couples TRBV20-1 to TRBJ2-1, with 12 bases matching TRBD2. The germline V gene encodes CDR1 DFQATT and CDR2 SNEGSKA (reference sequence). V gave up 5 bases and J gave up 1 base; unmatched junction bases: 6. The CDR3 contains 16 residues. CDR3: CSAYSGTSGSYNEQFF. DNA for the CDR3: TGCAGTGCTTACAGCGGGACTAGCGGGTCCTACAATGAGCAGTTCTTC.

The sample holds many counts of this clonotype. The V and J genes are TRBV3-1 and TRBJ2-3, with D tentatively TRBD2 (5 bases). Germline lookup yields CDR1 LGHDT and CDR2 YNNKEL (reference sequence). CDR3 length equals 12 residues. V lost 4 bases and J 8 bases, leaving 10 bases between the germline ends. The CDR3 region has the DNA TGTGCCAGCAGCCTCTCGGCGGGTACGCAGTATTTT. It is translated as CASSLSAGTQYF.

This clonotype was seen a handful of times. The V gene is TRBV12-3 or TRBV12-4, the J gene TRBJ1-2; TRBD1 might be the D (5 bases). The CDR3 length is 14 residues. V gave up 6 bases and J gave up 8 bases, with 19 bases separating them. CDR3 nucleotides: TGTGCCAGCAGGATGAAAGGCAGGGCTATCGGCTACACCTTC. Amino acids: CASRMKGRAIGYTF.

This clonotype was detected ten times or more. V is TRBV29-1 and J is TRBJ2-7; D is uncertain. CDR1 and CDR2 from the germline V gene are SQVTM and ANQGSEA. Trimming cost V 4 bases and J 3 bases, with 10 bases left between them. The CDR3 loop spans 12 amino acids. The CDR3 bases are TGCAGCGTTGCCAGTATTGGCTACGAGCAGTACTTC. This translates into CSVASIGYEQYF.

This clonotype was observed at least ten times. The chain has TRBV21-1 and TRBJ2-5; the table names TRBD1, a call not compared with the DNA. TRBV21-1 is a pseudogene. The CDR3 has 15 residues. As DNA, the CDR3 is TGTGCCAGCAGCCCCCGACAGGGCGGACAAGAGACCCAGTACTTC. Translation: CASSPRQGGQETQYF.

This clonotype was counted between two and nine times. The rearrangement joins TRBV5-4 to TRBJ2-5; a possible D gene is TRBD1 (5 bases). The germline CDR1 and CDR2 sequences are SGHNT and YYREEE (reference sequence). V lost 1 base to trimming and J lost 4 bases, with 14 bases between them. CDR3 length equals 15 residues. This CDR3 reads CASSLWHPGRETQYF. Written as DNA, the CDR3 is TGTGCCAGCAGCTTGTGGCATCCAGGGCGAGAGACCCAGTACTTC.

By frequency in the sample, this clonotype is medium-sized (0.01 to 0.1%). The chain links TRBV7-2 to TRBJ2-1; 7 bases align to TRBD2. The CDR3 spans 15 residues. J gave up 2 bases and V 5 bases, and 6 bases lay outside the gene matches. Germline assignment: CDR1 SGHTA and CDR2 FQGNSA. The DNA for the CDR3 is TGTGCCAGCAGCCTACGCGGGGGAACCTACAATGAGCAGTTCTTC. It specifies CASSLRGGTYNEQFF.

This clonotype has at least ten counts. CDR3 in amino acids: CASSFWLGQGHTGELFF. The CDR3 DNA follows: TGTGCCAGCAGTTTCTGGTTGGGGCAGGGACACACCGGGGAGCTGTTTTTT. The gene calls are TRBV28 and TRBJ2-2; D assignment may be TRBD1 or TRBD2 (5 bases each). The CDR3 length is 17 residues. Germline CDR1 and CDR2: MDHEN and SYDVKM. V was pared by 3 bases and J by 3 bases, with 17 bases between.

This clonotype occurred a few times. The chain employs TRBV4-2 and TRBJ1-4, with 12 bases that match TRBD1. The J segment lost 6 bases and the V segment lost 3 bases, leaving 5 bases of the junction unmatched. Germline CDR1 reads LGHNA; CDR2 reads YNFKEQ. This CDR3 is 16 amino acids long. CDR3 sequence reads: CASSQRGQGAHEKLFF. CDR3 in DNA: TGTGCCAGCAGCCAGAGGGGACAGGGGGCGCATGAAAAACTGTTTTTT.

This clonotype turned up a few times. J is TRBJ2-1 and V is TRBV7-2, with D possibly matching TRBD2 (6 bases). The CDR3 consists of 13 residues. Germline assignment: CDR1 SGHTA and CDR2 FQGNSA. Trimming stripped 5 bases from V and 12 bases from J, with 17 bases between. DNA for the CDR3: TGTGCCAGCAGCCCTCAACGGGGGATGGGGCAGTTCTTC. It specifies CASSPQRGMGQFF.

This clonotype was found many times. The chain joins TRBV11-2 to TRBJ2-5; TRBD1 or TRBD2 may be the D gene (6 bases each). V lost 1 base to trimming and J lost 6 bases, with 15 bases between them. CDR1 and CDR2 from the germline V gene are SGHAT and FQNNGV. The CDR3 extends over 15 amino acids. The CDR3 DNA reads as TGTGCCAGCAGCTTAGGAGGGGGAGGCGGGCAGACCCAGTACTTC. Translation gives CASSLGGGGGQTQYF.

The table lists this clonotype with a few counts. The CDR3 protein is CASSLSTSPGYGYTF. The CDR3 nucleotides are TGTGCCAGCAGCTTGAGTACATCCCCCGGCTATGGCTACACCTTC. This sequence joins TRBV6-2 or TRBV6-3 and TRBJ1-2, with D unclear. V lost 6 bases to trimming and J lost 4 bases, with 18 bases between them. This CDR3 has 15 residues. CDR1 is MNHEY and CDR2 is SVGEGT in the germline V gene.

This clonotype was detected a few times. The chain has TRBV5-6 and TRBJ2-1; D remains ambiguous. Germline CDR1 SGHDT, CDR2 YYEEEE. Between the trimmed V and J ends, which lost 2 bases and 8 bases, there was a span of 11 bases. This CDR3 has 13 amino acids. The CDR3 region is CASSFLGRDEQFF. Here the CDR3 DNA reads TGTGCCAGCAGCTTTTTAGGTAGGGATGAGCAGTTCTTC.

The chain is built from TRBV20-1 and TRBJ1-5; a possible D gene is TRBD1 (6 bases). CDR1 is DFQATT, CDR2 SNEGSKA, per germline (reference sequence). This CDR3 has 14 residues. Between the trimmed V and J ends, which lost 6 bases and 3 bases, there was a span of 15 bases. CDR3 sequence reads: CSALPGHLNQPQHF. CDR3 in DNA: TGCAGTGCCCTTCCGGGACACCTCAATCAGCCCCAGCATTTT.

This clonotype was found a few times. The rearrangement uses TRBV7-2 and TRBJ1-1, with D possibly TRBD1 on 6 matching bases. The CDR3 is 15 residues long. V lost 5 bases to trimming and J lost 5 bases, with 18 bases between them. Germline-derived CDR1 and CDR2 are SGHTA and FQGNSA. CDR3 bases: TGTGCCAGCAGCCCCCAGGGGAGTTCTGGGACTGAAGCTTTCTTT. Its translation is CASSPQGSSGTEAFF.

This clonotype appeared many times. The genes are TRBV7-8 and TRBJ2-7, with D possibly being TRBD1 or TRBD2 (5 bases each). The germline V and J ends were trimmed by 4 bases and 6 bases, with 13 bases remaining between them. This CDR3 is 13 amino acids long. Per germline, CDR1 SGHVS and CDR2 FQNEAQ. CDR3 amino acids: CASSSGPPAEQYF. The CDR3 nucleotides read TGTGCCAGCAGCTCGGGACCTCCGGCCGAGCAGTACTTC.

This clonotype was recorded at least ten times. The genes are TRBV7-8 and TRBJ1-1; possibly TRBD1 for D (6 bases). Trimming pared 1 base from V and 5 bases from J, leaving 14 bases between. The germline CDR1 and CDR2 sequences are SGHVS and FQNEAQ. The CDR3 is 15 residues long. The CDR3 region is CASSLVWGARTEAFF. The CDR3 DNA is TGTGCCAGCAGCTTAGTATGGGGGGCGCGGACTGAAGCTTTCTTT.

A few counts support this clonotype. The chain recombines TRBV7-3 with TRBJ2-2; D call uncertain. Between the trimmed V and J ends, which lost 0 bases and 5 bases, there was a span of 7 bases. CDR3 length equals 14 residues. Germline CDR1 reads SGHTA; CDR2 reads FQGTGA. The CDR3 loop is CASSLTVGTGELFF. In DNA form, the CDR3 reads TGTGCCAGCAGCTTAACAGTGGGGACCGGGGAGCTGTTTTTT.

The chain recombines TRBV5-6 with TRBJ2-7, with a weak D call TRBD2 (7 bases). This CDR3 spans 18 amino acids. Looked up from germline, CDR1 is SGHDT and CDR2 is YYEEEE. The V and J ends lost 4 bases and 0 bases respectively, with 23 bases between them. The CDR3 DNA reads TGTGCCAGCAGCCCCGGACTACCCGGGGGGCCAAGCTCCTACGAGCAGTACTTC. Encoded protein: CASSPGLPGGPSSYEQYF.